This T cell receptor (beta chain) was sequenced during a study of cytomegalovirus exposure and HLA in healthy donors. General study points: Earlier analysis found most TCR beta V segments productive about 87% or about 30% of the time. The sole available immune exposure information was CMV serostatus. There were some public TCRs occurring in many donors, but most TCR sequences were rare.

The CDR3 is 15 residues long. With 2 bases clipped from V and 8 bases from J, the junction kept 6 bases outside the gene matches. Looked up from germline, CDR1 is MDHEN and CDR2 is SYDVKM. A remark on this clone: Its target is not known.

Primers: 60 Vbeta forward and 13 Jbeta reverse. Using immunoSEQ multiplex PCR, the repertoire was profiled, and TCRdb retains in-frame clones only, with some absent. Of under 200,000 clones in the sample, around 80% were seen once. The chain carries TRBV28 and TRBJ1-2; TRBD1 matches at 12 bases. The sample was PBMCs. This clonotype originated in a young man in good health and CMV-seronegative. The CDR3 DNA follows: TGTGCCAGCAGTTTAACCGGGACAGGGGGCGGCGGCTACACCTTC. Translation gives CASSLTGTGGGGYTF.